These T cell receptor beta chains were read from a single sample in a study of T cell responses to AZD1222 COVID-19 vaccine. Clones were sequenced by immunoSEQ multiplex PCR, and TCRdb holds only the in-frame ones, with some missing. Found here are under 150,000 clones, more than 75% of them singletons; the top ten hold around 7.5%. The sequences come from peripheral blood, collected on day 0 of AZD1222 vaccination. Receptors were obtained from an adult in good health. Each CDR3 is given with its conserved first and last residue. The D gene is left open where the match is weak. Clone size appears in some rows only: once, few, many, or a class for an expanded clone.

v_gene	j_gene	abundance	d_gene	len	CDR3aa	CDR3nt
TRBV6-5	TRBJ2-1	.	.	14	CASSYSRRDNEQFF	TGTGCCAGCAGTTACTCGAGGAGGGACAATGAGCAGTTCTTC
TRBV9	TRBJ2-7	once	TRBD2	14	CASSVSSGAYEQYF	TGTGCCAGCAGCGTTTCTAGCGGGGCTTACGAGCAGTACTTC
TRBV5-1	TRBJ1-3	once	.	18	CASSLTQAQFVSGNTIYF	TGCGCCAGCAGCTTGACTCAAGCACAGTTTGTCTCTGGAAACACCATATATTTT
TRBV24-1	TRBJ2-1	.	.	15	CATSDLGVGHNEQFF	TGTGCCACCAGTGATTTGGGGGTGGGACACAATGAGCAGTTCTTC
TRBV4-1	TRBJ1-1	.	.	14	CASSQDPGDTEAFF	TGCGCCAGCAGCCAAGATCCCGGGGACACTGAAGCTTTCTTT
TRBV5-1	TRBJ1-5	.	.	13	CASSEESNQPQHF	TGCGCCAGCAGTGAGGAAAGCAATCAGCCCCAGCATTTT
TRBV28	TRBJ1-6	.	.	14	CASSLVPQNSPLHF	TGTGCCAGCAGTTTAGTCCCTCAAAATTCACCCCTCCACTTT
TRBV27	TRBJ2-2	.	.	12	CASSTGLGELFF	TGTGCCAGCAGCACAGGTTTAGGGGAGCTGTTTTTT
TRBV29-1	TRBJ1-1	few	.	14	CSAALTGGGTEAFF	TGCAGCGCCGCACTGACGGGGGGTGGTACTGAAGCTTTCTTT
TRBV10-3	TRBJ1-3	few	.	13	CAIKSGPGNTIYF	TGTGCCATCAAATCAGGGCCTGGAAACACCATATATTTT
TRBV4-1	TRBJ1-5	.	.	17	CASSQGVPNYSNQPQHF	TGCGCCAGCAGCCAAGGAGTCCCAAATTATAGCAATCAGCCCCAGCATTTT
TRBV6-1	TRBJ1-6	.	.	15	CASSEATEINSPLHF	TGTGCCAGCAGTGAAGCGACAGAGATTAATTCACCCCTCCACTTT
TRBV6-5	TRBJ1-4	.	TRBD1	13	CATVDRVNEKLFF	TGTGCCACTGTGGACAGGGTTAATGAAAAACTGTTTTTT
TRBV19	TRBJ1-2	.	.	15	CASSIGDIAPWGYTF	TGTGCCAGTAGTATAGGGGACATCGCCCCCTGGGGCTACACCTTC
TRBV30	TRBJ1-5	.	TRBD1	15	CAWRQQGGSNQPQHF	TGTGCCTGGAGACAACAGGGGGGTAGCAATCAGCCCCAGCATTTT
TRBV27	TRBJ2-7	.	.	16	CASSLSQFGGLYEQYF	TGTGCCAGCAGTTTATCGCAGTTCGGAGGGTTGTACGAGCAGTACTTC
TRBV27	TRBJ2-3	.	TRBD2	16	CASNPLAGGHPDTQYF	TGTGCCAGCAACCCTTTAGCGGGGGGGCATCCAGATACGCAGTATTTT
TRBV19	TRBJ1-6	.	.	15	CASSIEKGPRSPLHF	TGTGCCAGTAGTATAGAGAAGGGGCCGCGGTCACCCCTCCACTTT
TRBV7-9	TRBJ1-1	.	.	12	CASSRTGTEAFF	TGTGCCAGCAGCCGCACGGGCACCGAAGCTTTCTTT
TRBV28	TRBJ1-6	.	TRBD1	12	CASTGGSSPLHF	TGTGCCAGCACAGGGGGTAGTTCACCCCTCCACTTT
TRBV28	TRBJ1-5	.	TRBD1	14	CASSRTGTYQPQHF	TGTGCCAGCAGTCGGACAGGGACCTATCAGCCCCAGCATTTT
TRBV6-2/TRBV6-3	TRBJ2-7	.	.	17	CASSSIGGGKTSYEQYF	TGTGCCAGCAGTTCAATCGGTGGGGGGAAAACTTCCTACGAGCAGTACTTC
TRBV28	TRBJ1-1	once	.	14	CASSPSGRDTEAFF	TGTGCCAGCAGTCCTTCAGGCCGCGACACTGAAGCTTTCTTT
TRBV11-2	TRBJ2-4	.	.	14	CASSAPDTKNIQYF	TGTGCCAGCAGCGCCCCGGATACCAAAAACATTCAGTACTTC
TRBV27	TRBJ2-1	.	.	11	CASSSGYEQFF	TGTGCCAGCAGTTCCGGCTATGAGCAGTTCTTC
TRBV7-8	TRBJ1-5	.	.	14	CASSLGGGNQPQHF	TGTGCCAGCAGCTTAGGGGGTGGCAATCAGCCCCAGCATTTT
TRBV7-2	TRBJ2-1	.	.	12	CASSLLTLVKFF	TGTGCCAGCAGCCTCCTAACGTTAGTAAAGTTCTTC
TRBV11-2	TRBJ2-7	.	TRBD2	14	CASSLDSGIGEQYF	TGTGCCAGCAGCTTAGATAGCGGGATAGGAGAGCAGTACTTC
TRBV6-5	TRBJ2-7	once	TRBD1	16	CASSYSFMTGGDEQYF	TGTGCCAGCAGTTACTCATTTATGACAGGGGGAGACGAGCAGTACTTC
TRBV10-2	TRBJ2-3	.	.	14	CASSRLAVGDTQYF	TGCGCCAGCAGTCGGCTAGCAGTAGGAGATACGCAGTATTTT
TRBV6-6	TRBJ2-5	.	.	16	CASSYLKALDQETQYF	TGTGCCAGCAGTTACCTGAAAGCTTTAGACCAAGAGACCCAGTACTTC
TRBV5-5	TRBJ2-5	.	.	14	CASSPGTAQETQYF	TGTGCCAGCAGCCCCGGGACTGCCCAAGAGACCCAGTACTTC
TRBV7-7	TRBJ2-7	.	.	15	CASSLGYGSSYEQYF	TGTGCCAGCAGCTTAGGATACGGATCCTCCTACGAGCAGTACTTC
TRBV28	TRBJ1-6	.	.	17	CASIRSGTIGYNSPLHF	TGTGCCAGCATCAGGTCTGGGACGATTGGCTATAATTCACCCCTCCACTTT
TRBV7-8	TRBJ2-5	few	.	12	CASKDRGETQYF	TGTGCCAGCAAGGATCGTGGAGAGACCCAGTACTTC
TRBV7-2	TRBJ2-7	.	TRBD1	15	CASSLGGQGAREQYF	TGTGCCAGCAGCTTAGGGGGACAGGGGGCGAGGGAGCAGTACTTC
TRBV19	TRBJ1-5	.	TRBD1	15	CASRRDRDLNQPQHF	TGTGCCAGTAGAAGGGACAGGGATCTCAATCAGCCCCAGCATTTT
TRBV19	TRBJ2-1	.	.	15	CASSDLLAGLNEQFF	TGTGCCAGTAGTGACCTCCTCGCAGGGTTGAATGAGCAGTTCTTC
TRBV5-1	TRBJ2-7	once	.	13	CASSLGGPYEQYF	TGCGCCAGCAGCTTGGGGGGGCCCTACGAGCAGTACTTC
TRBV28	TRBJ1-1	.	TRBD1	15	CASSLRGTANTEAFF	TGTGCCAGCAGTTTACGAGGGACAGCGAACACTGAAGCTTTCTTT
TRBV2	TRBJ2-3	.	.	13	CASSRARTDTQYF	TGTGCCAGCAGCAGGGCTCGCACAGATACGCAGTATTTT
TRBV3-1/TRBV3-2	TRBJ1-5	.	.	15	CASSQDRTVHQPQHF	TGTGCCAGCAGCCAAGACCGGACAGTTCATCAGCCCCAGCATTTT
TRBV28	TRBJ1-2	.	.	14	CASSPIEGVGGYTF	TGTGCCAGCAGCCCTATAGAGGGGGTGGGTGGCTACACCTTC
TRBV10-3	TRBJ1-1	few	.	15	CAISESAGQPTEAFF	TGTGCCATCAGTGAGTCGGCGGGGCAGCCCACTGAAGCTTTCTTT